The 15 T cell receptor beta chains below were found in one sample sequenced in a study of T cells in Graves' hyperthyroidism and ophthalmopathy. RNA transcripts were the template for amplifying TCR beta CDR3 regions. The study used the HTBI primer set for a first-round RT-PCR of the TCR CDR3. TCRdb ran MiXCR on the multiplex PCR reads and lists one entry per CDR3 protein. This sample has under 700,000 distinct CDR3 sequences, with over 15% found just once. What was sequenced was blood. The source of these receptors is a young woman with Graves' hyperthyroidism.

The table lists this clonotype with many counts. The genes are TRBV7-2 and TRBJ2-1; TRBD1 agrees at 9 bases. This CDR3 region has 15 residues. CDR1 is SGHTA, CDR2 FQGNSA, per germline. V shed 3 bases, J shed 6 bases, and the junction held 6 bases outside the gene matches. CDR3 bases: TGTGCCAGCAGCTTCCCGGGACAGGGCCGCAATGAGCAGTTCTTC. As protein: CASSFPGQGRNEQFF.

This clonotype was seen at least ten times. This rearrangement joins TRBV12-3 or TRBV12-4 to TRBJ2-7, with a possible D match to TRBD2 (6 bases). Trimming removed 4 bases from V and 4 bases from J, with 17 bases in between. This CDR3 comprises 15 residues. The DNA of the CDR3 is TGTGCCAGCAGTTCCGCCGGAGGGGCCACGTACGAGCAGTACTTC. Translation: CASSSAGGATYEQYF.

The gene calls are TRBV6-1 and TRBJ1-1; D is unresolved. Trimming stripped 8 bases from V and 1 base from J, with 14 bases between. CDR1 and CDR2 (germline): MNHNS, SASEGT. The CDR3 covers 14 residues. CDR3 loop: CASPGSKKNTEAFF. The CDR3 coding sequence is TGTGCCAGCCCGGGGTCGAAGAAGAACACTGAAGCTTTCTTT.

The genes are TRBV7-2 and TRBJ2-7; D is undetermined. V dropped 5 bases and J dropped 6 bases, with 14 bases sitting between them. Germline V lookup: CDR1 SGHTA, CDR2 FQGNSA. There are 13 residues in the CDR3. The CDR3 region is CASSQAPRLEQYF. The CDR3 bases are TGTGCCAGCAGCCAAGCACCCAGGCTCGAGCAGTACTTC.

This clonotype was detected ten times or more. The rearrangement joins TRBV11-2 to TRBJ2-5; 9 bases line up with TRBD2. Germline values: CDR1 SGHAT, CDR2 FQNNGV. The CDR3 spans 15 residues. The trim removed 1 base at V and 5 bases at J, leaving 5 bases unmatched. The CDR3 DNA reads as TGTGCCAGCAGCTTAGTTGCGGGGGGGTTTGAGACCCAGTACTTC. Translating it yields CASSLVAGGFETQYF. Looking up the rest from reference TRBV11-2 and TRBJ2-5 gives the full variable domain: EAGVAQSPRYKIIEKRQSVAFWCNPISGHATLYWYQQILGQGPKLLIQFQNNGVVDDSQLPKDRFSAERLKGVDSTLKIQPAKLEDSAVYLCASSLVAGGFETQYFGPGTRLLVL.

J is TRBJ2-5 and V is TRBV7-9; TRBD2 matches 14 bases. Germline-derived CDR1 and CDR2 are SEHNR and FQNEAQ (reference sequence). The CDR3 is 22 amino acids. The V segment lost 3 bases and the J segment 0 bases; nucleotides outside the gene matches: 18. CDR3 region: CASSFRGARLAGGLPYQETQYF. The CDR3 coding sequence is TGTGCCAGCAGCTTTCGGGGGGCCAGACTAGCGGGAGGGCTACCGTACCAAGAGACCCAGTACTTC.

This clonotype came up a few times. The chain employs TRBV19 and TRBJ1-1; D unclear. V was shortened by 7 bases and J by 2 bases, with 11 bases between the two germline ends. The V gene's germline CDR1 is LNHDA and CDR2 SQIVND (reference sequence). The CDR3 runs 13 residues. CDR3 sequence: CASTRTANTEAFF. As DNA, the CDR3 is TGTGCCAGTACCCGGACCGCCAACACTGAAGCTTTCTTT.

This rearrangement joins TRBV12-3 or TRBV12-4 to TRBJ2-2; 15 bases agree with TRBD2. This CDR3 has 17 residues. The V gene end was trimmed by 6 bases and the J gene end by 1 base; junction bases not matched to a gene: 3. The CDR3 loop reads CASRGLAGGKNTGELFF. The CDR3 nucleotides are TGTGCCAGCAGGGGACTAGCGGGGGGTAAGAACACCGGGGAGCTGTTTTTT.

This clonotype came up many times. The rearrangement links TRBV28 to TRBJ2-3; 9 nucleotides match TRBD1. The CDR3 has 14 residues. Germline V gene lookup returns CDR1 MDHEN and CDR2 SYDVKM. Losses at the gene ends were 10 bases for V and 4 bases for J; bases not matched to a gene: 9. CDR3 in amino acids: CATDTGGLADTQYF. The CDR3 DNA is TGTGCCACTGATACAGGGGGCCTGGCAGATACGCAGTATTTT.

This clonotype has more than one count but fewer than ten. CDR3 protein: CASNLAGGFANEQFF. Here the CDR3 DNA reads TGTGCCAGCAACCTAGCGGGAGGATTCGCCAATGAGCAGTTCTTC. This chain links TRBV28 with TRBJ2-1, with 11 nucleotides matching TRBD2. The CDR3 sequence is 15 residues long. Germline-derived CDR1 and CDR2 are MDHEN and SYDVKM. V trimming: 7 bases; J trimming: 6 bases; junction bases outside the gene matches: 8.

Many counts were recorded for this clonotype. This chain links TRBV28 with TRBJ1-2; maybe TRBD1 (5 bases). The CDR3 is made up of 15 amino acids. Trimming left V 2 bases short and J 2 bases short, with 12 bases between. The germline V gene has CDR1 MDHEN and CDR2 SYDVKM. In DNA form, the CDR3 reads TGTGCCAGCAGTTTAACCTGGGGGGGAAACTATGGCTACACCTTC. The encoded protein is CASSLTWGGNYGYTF.

This clonotype has a handful of counts. The chain recombines TRBV20-1 with TRBJ1-4; maybe TRBD1 (5 bases). CDR3 length: 15 amino acids. V shed 6 bases and J shed 11 bases, with 25 bases lying between them. Germline V gene lookup returns CDR1 DFQATT and CDR2 SNEGSKA (reference sequence). CDR3 nucleotides: TGCAGTGCCCCGCTTCTCCGGGACGGCTTTCGGAAACTGTTTTTT. Translating it yields CSAPLLRDGFRKLFF.

This chain links TRBV12-3 or TRBV12-4 with TRBJ2-1; D gene ambiguous. Trimming pared 1 base from V and 7 bases from J, leaving 14 bases between. The CDR3 has 15 amino acids. The CDR3 spells CASSLVDGRRNEQFF. DNA of the CDR3: TGTGCCAGCAGTTTAGTGGACGGTCGGCGGAATGAGCAGTTCTTC.

This clonotype was counted a few times. The rearrangement joins TRBV18 to TRBJ1-6; D remains ambiguous. The CDR3 sequence is 15 residues long. V lost 2 bases and J lost 8, with 13 bases in between. Germline CDR1 is KGHSH and CDR2 is LQKENI. The CDR3 region is CASSPALGVDSPLHF. The DNA for the CDR3 is TGTGCCAGCTCACCAGCACTCGGAGTGGATTCACCCCTCCACTTT.

This clonotype showed up many times. The chain links TRBV7-2 to TRBJ1-1; 8 bases agree with TRBD1. There are 15 residues in the CDR3. Trimming at V came to 1 base and at J to 2 bases, leaving 3 bases not matched to a gene. Germline CDR1 SGHTA, CDR2 FQGNSA. CDR3 amino acids: CASSLGDRGNTEAFF. Written as DNA, the CDR3 is TGTGCCAGCAGCTTAGGAGACAGGGGAAACACTGAAGCTTTCTTT.